These T cell receptor beta chains were read from a single sample in a study of control samples from healthy donors and cancer patients. The data were produced by immunoSEQ multiplex PCR, yet TCRdb's version contains in-frame clones alone and is incomplete. The sample contains 120,000 or so clones, roughly nine tenths of which appear only once. The sequencing input was blood. The receptor source for this set is a man younger than 35 in good health. Each CDR3 is given with its conserved first and last residue. The D gene is left open where the match is weak. Clone size is not always given. Where it is, it says once, few, many or a class for expanded clones.

size | D | J | V | CDR3 | DNA
- | - | TRBJ1-1 | TRBV7-2 | CASSSRQGTEAFF | TGTGCCAGCAGCTCCCGCCAGGGGACTGAAGCTTTCTTT
- | - | TRBJ2-1 | TRBV7-9 | CASSFLGGHSYNEQFF | TGTGCCAGCAGCTTTTTGGGGGGCCATAGTTACAATGAGCAGTTCTTC
- | - | TRBJ1-3 | TRBV6-5 | CASSYWCGSGNTIYF | TGTGCCAGCAGTTATTGGTGCGGGTCGGGAAACACCATATATTTT
- | - | TRBJ1-2 | TRBV10-3 | CAIRPSNYGYTF | TGTGCCATCAGGCCTTCTAACTATGGCTACACCTTC
- | - | TRBJ2-5 | TRBV9 | CASSPGAGPPETQYF | TGTGCCAGCAGCCCGGGGGCCGGGCCCCCCGAGACCCAGTACTTC
once | - | TRBJ1-1 | TRBV9 | CASSASPQRNTEAFF | TGTGCCAGCAGCGCTTCCCCTCAACGGAACACTGAAGCTTTCTTT
- | TRBD2 | TRBJ2-1 | TRBV11-2 | CASSLVGLAGGNEQFF | TGTGCCAGCAGCTTAGTGGGACTAGCGGGAGGGAATGAGCAGTTCTTC
once | TRBD1 | TRBJ1-3 | TRBV9 | CASSYPTGGFSGNTIYF | TGTGCCAGCAGCTATCCGACAGGGGGCTTTTCTGGAAACACCATATATTTT
- | TRBD2 | TRBJ2-2 | TRBV3-1/TRBV3-2 | CASSQGELAGATGELFF | TGTGCCAGCAGCCAAGGAGAACTAGCGGGAGCCACCGGGGAGCTGTTTTTT
- | - | TRBJ2-2 | TRBV5-1 | CASSLSLLNTGELFF | TGCGCCAGCAGTCTATCTCTACTAAACACCGGGGAGCTGTTTTTT
- | TRBD1 | TRBJ1-3 | TRBV5-4 | CASSLVGQVDGNTIYF | TGTGCCAGCAGCTTGGTGGGACAGGTGGACGGAAACACCATATATTTT
- | - | TRBJ2-2 | TRBV15 | CATSRSPLAAANTGELFF | TGTGCCACCAGCAGGTCCCCTCTAGCAGCTGCGAACACCGGGGAGCTGTTTTTT
once | TRBD1 | TRBJ2-1 | TRBV24-1 | CATSDRTGGSYNEQFF | TGTGCCACCAGTGACCGTACAGGGGGCTCCTACAATGAGCAGTTCTTC
- | - | TRBJ1-4 | TRBV9 | CASSATGTTNEKLFF | TGTGCCAGCAGCGCCACCGGGACAACTAATGAAAAACTGTTTTTT
- | TRBD1 | TRBJ2-2 | TRBV2 | CASSELAGGRDAGELFF | TGTGCCAGCAGTGAATTGGCAGGGGGCAGGGACGCCGGGGAGCTGTTTTTT
once | - | TRBJ2-3 | TRBV5-4 | CASSPDYGEADTQYF | TGTGCCAGCAGCCCGGACTACGGAGAGGCAGATACGCAGTATTTT
- | TRBD1 | TRBJ1-6 | TRBV7-9 | CASSLDRTGQAPLHF | TGTGCCAGCAGCTTGGACCGGACAGGGCAGGCACCCCTCCACTTT
- | - | TRBJ2-3 | TRBV6-5 | CATTSSSDTQYF | TGTGCCACCACCAGTAGCTCTGATACGCAGTATTTT
- | TRBD2 | TRBJ2-1 | TRBV3-1/TRBV3-2 | CASSRERGNNEQFF | TGTGCCAGCAGCCGGGAGCGGGGAAACAATGAGCAGTTCTTC
few | - | TRBJ1-4 | TRBV11-2 | CASSLLSRPRGNEKLFF | TGTGCCAGCAGCTTATTATCTCGGCCACGAGGGAATGAAAAACTGTTTTTT
- | TRBD2 | TRBJ2-7 | TRBV2 | CAGGTSGTKGGYEQYF | TGTGCCGGCGGGACTAGCGGGACCAAGGGAGGATACGAGCAGTACTTC
- | TRBD2 | TRBJ2-7 | TRBV19 | CASSISGLASYEQYF | TGTGCCAGTAGTATTTCGGGACTAGCATCCTACGAGCAGTACTTC